The 9 T cell receptor beta chains listed next were all sequenced from one sample in a study of blood T cell repertoires in COVID-19. Libraries were prepared by immunoSEQ multiplex PCR; TCRdb keeps only in-frame clonotypes and omits some of them. The table lists about 56,000 clones, approximately 92% of them singletons, with roughly 43% in the top ten. Input material: peripheral blood. The receptors come from a woman in her fifties or sixties with COVID-19, enrolled during active disease.

This clone was detected a few times. V usage is TRBV27 and J usage is TRBJ1-2; 7 positions agree with TRBD1. The trim removed 0 bases at V and 3 bases at J, leaving 4 bases unmatched. CDR1 MNHEY and CDR2 SMNVEV come from the germline V gene (reference sequence). CDR3 length: 15 amino acids. The CDR3 is CASSLSAGGDYGYTF. In DNA form, the CDR3 reads TGTGCCAGCAGTTTATCGGCAGGGGGAGACTATGGCTACACCTTC.

The rearrangement links TRBV5-1 to TRBJ2-5, with unresolved D. Germline V gene data show CDR1 as SGHRS and CDR2 as YFSETQ. The germline V and J ends were trimmed by 2 bases and 5 bases, with 4 bases remaining between them. There are 11 residues in the CDR3. The CDR3 nucleotides read TGCGCCAGCAGCTTCGGTGAGACCCAGTACTTC. Its translation: CASSFGETQYF.

This clone was counted only a few times. V and J are TRBV7-9 and TRBJ2-5; D is perhaps TRBD2 (6 bases). Per germline, CDR1 SEHNR and CDR2 FQNEAQ (reference sequence). V lost 1 base to trimming and J lost 3 bases, with 12 bases between them. The CDR3 runs 15 residues. CDR3 loop: CASSLVASEKETQYF. The CDR3 DNA follows: TGTGCCAGCAGCTTAGTGGCTAGCGAGAAAGAGACCCAGTACTTC.

This chain joins TRBV30 and TRBJ1-3; possibly TRBD1 for D (6 bases). Trimming cost V 4 bases and J 2 bases, with 9 bases left between them. This CDR3 has 13 amino acids. In germline, CDR1 is GTSNPN, CDR2 SVGIG (reference sequence). The CDR3 is CAWKQGPGNTIYF. CDR3 bases: TGTGCCTGGAAACAGGGACCTGGAAACACCATATATTTT.

The rearrangement joins TRBV4-1 to TRBJ2-2, with D tentatively TRBD2 (6 bases). The CDR3 sequence is 15 residues long. Germline V gives CDR1 MGHRA, CDR2 YSYEKL. V was clipped by 2 bases and J by 1 base, with 8 bases between them. CDR3 nucleotides: TGCGCCAGCAGCCAATTGGGACTGAACACCGGGGAGCTGTTTTTT. This encodes CASSQLGLNTGELFF.

This chain joins TRBV9 and TRBJ2-2; TRBD2 matches at 8 bases. The CDR3 contains 17 residues. V was pared by 4 bases and J by 1 base, with 9 bases of the junction left unmatched. In germline, CDR1 is SGDLS, CDR2 YYNGEE. The CDR3 DNA reads TGTGCCAGCAGCCCACAACTAGCGGCAAGGAACACCGGGGAGCTGTTTTTT. Translation gives CASSPQLAARNTGELFF.

V is TRBV11-3 and J is TRBJ1-1, with unresolved D. Germline V lookup: CDR1 SGHNT, CDR2 YENEEA. V lost 7 bases and J 1 base, leaving 13 bases between the germline ends. The CDR3 covers 14 residues. The CDR3 nucleotides read TGTGCCAGCACCTTCGGCGGGTCGAACACTGAAGCTTTCTTT. This codes for CASTFGGSNTEAFF.

The chain has TRBV10-3 and TRBJ2-7, with 11 bases aligning to TRBD1. V gave up 2 bases and J gave up 2 bases; unmatched junction bases: 8. CDR3 length: 17 amino acids. Per germline, CDR1 ENHRY and CDR2 SYGVKD. As DNA, the CDR3 is TGTGCCATCAGTGAGGCGCCTAAGGGACAGGGGGCCTACGAGCAGTACTTC. Protein: CAISEAPKGQGAYEQYF.

The chain couples TRBV5-4 to TRBJ2-5, with 7 bases matching TRBD1. V shed 6 bases and J 4 bases; nucleotides not matched to a gene: 15. Germline CDR1 reads SGHNT; CDR2 reads YYREEE (reference sequence). CDR3 length equals 16 residues. The CDR3 loop reads CASTVESEGAGETQYF. The CDR3 DNA reads TGTGCCAGCACGGTTGAGTCCGAGGGGGCAGGAGAGACCCAGTACTTC.